The text below deals with one T cell receptor beta chain. Its cognate antigen is unknown. Germline V lookup: CDR1 GTSNPN, CDR2 SVGIG (reference sequence). This CDR3 has 13 amino acids. V was trimmed by 1 base and J by 0 bases, leaving 4 bases between them. These data originate in a study of T-cell memory formation after mild COVID-19. Via MiXCR, TCRdb re-called the 5' RACE reads, giving one row per CDR3 protein. Here the sample spans around 200,000 distinct CDR3 sequences, over 9.5% being singletons. Regarding the study as a whole: Detection of some responders pre-infection suggested pre-existing cross-reactive memory T cells participated.

What was sequenced was PBMCs or a T cell subset sorted from them (not recorded which). This TCR derives from a young man who had mild COVID-19 (a few samples of this study predate the infection). Cell type and time point are not known. The rearrangement uses TRBV30 and TRBJ1-5; D uncertain. The CDR3 DNA reads TGTGCCTGGAGTGAGGGTAGCAATCAGCCCCAGCATTTT. It encodes CAWSEGSNQPQHF.